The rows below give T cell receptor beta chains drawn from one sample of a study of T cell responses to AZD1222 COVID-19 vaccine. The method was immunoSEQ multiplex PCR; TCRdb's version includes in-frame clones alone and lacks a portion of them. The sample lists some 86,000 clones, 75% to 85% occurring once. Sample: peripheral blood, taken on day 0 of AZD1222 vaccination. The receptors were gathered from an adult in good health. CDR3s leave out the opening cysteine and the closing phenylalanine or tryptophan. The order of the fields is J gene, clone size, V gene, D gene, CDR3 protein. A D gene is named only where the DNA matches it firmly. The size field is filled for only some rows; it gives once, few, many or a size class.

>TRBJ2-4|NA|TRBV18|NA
ASSPLGGRTKNIQY
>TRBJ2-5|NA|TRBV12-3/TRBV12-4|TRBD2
ASSFGTRASQY
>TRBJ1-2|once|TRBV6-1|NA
ASSEARLAGIIGYT
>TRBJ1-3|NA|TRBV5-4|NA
ASSLRGGNTIY
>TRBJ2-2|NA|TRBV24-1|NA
ATSDPPRTGELF
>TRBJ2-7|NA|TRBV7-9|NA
ASSSRGEQY
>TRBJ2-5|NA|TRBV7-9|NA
ASSLGGVSQETQY
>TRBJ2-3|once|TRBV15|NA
ATSIRLVVTDTQY
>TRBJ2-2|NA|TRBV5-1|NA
ASTQAAGETGELF
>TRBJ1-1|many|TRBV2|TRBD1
ASSLGGGGLAF
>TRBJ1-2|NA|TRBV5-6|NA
ASRSNNYGYT
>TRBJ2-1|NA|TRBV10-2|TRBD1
ASSAGTGANEQF
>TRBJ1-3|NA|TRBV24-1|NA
ATSQGNTIY
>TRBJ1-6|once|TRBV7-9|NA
ASSVRAGVNSPLH
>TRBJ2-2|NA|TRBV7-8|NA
ASSSLAGQGTGELF
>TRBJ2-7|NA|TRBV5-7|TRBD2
ASNGGGLWQY
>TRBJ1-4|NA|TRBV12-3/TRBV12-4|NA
ASSQREKLF
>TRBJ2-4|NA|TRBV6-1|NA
ASSDTTANIQY
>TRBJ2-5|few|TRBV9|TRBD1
ASSAHPGQGETQY
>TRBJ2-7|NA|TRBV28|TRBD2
ASSPISGGGYEQY
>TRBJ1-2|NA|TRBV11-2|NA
ASSISEGFGYT
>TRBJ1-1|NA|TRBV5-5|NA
ASNPWPKGNTEAF
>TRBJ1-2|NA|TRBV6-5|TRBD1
ASSSGGRNYGYT
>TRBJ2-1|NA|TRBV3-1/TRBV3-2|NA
ASSQDLPGALTYNEQF
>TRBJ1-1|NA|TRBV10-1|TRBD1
ASSERFRGAYTEAF
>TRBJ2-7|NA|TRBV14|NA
ASSQAGSPSYEQY
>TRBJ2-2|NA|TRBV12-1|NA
AVKGGGPGGELF
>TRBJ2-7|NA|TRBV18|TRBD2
ASSPGGASEQY
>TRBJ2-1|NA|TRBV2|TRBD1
ASSEEQGKYNEQF
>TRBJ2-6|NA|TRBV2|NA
ASSDSTRSGANVLT
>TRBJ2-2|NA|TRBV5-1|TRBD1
ASSGGGTGVTGELF
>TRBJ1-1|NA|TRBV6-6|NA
ASSYGGPSNTEAF
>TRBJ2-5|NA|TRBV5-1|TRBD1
ASSSTPRTGGIETQY
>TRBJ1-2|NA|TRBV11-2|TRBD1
ASSLEAATQGNGYT
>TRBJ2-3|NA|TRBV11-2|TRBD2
ASSQSGSWSTDTQY
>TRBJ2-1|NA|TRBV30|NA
AWSVSGGKVPKF
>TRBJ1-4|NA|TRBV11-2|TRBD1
ASRQTGQGNQKLF
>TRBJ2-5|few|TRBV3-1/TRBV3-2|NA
ASSTLGVGEETQY
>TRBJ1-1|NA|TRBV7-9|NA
ASSLGGSLSTEAF
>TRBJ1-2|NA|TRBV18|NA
ASSPASGDGYT
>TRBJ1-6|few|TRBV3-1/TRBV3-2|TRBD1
ASSQGGQLLGSPLH
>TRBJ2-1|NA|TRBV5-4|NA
ASSPVGTLEQF
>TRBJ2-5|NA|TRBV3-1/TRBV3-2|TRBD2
ASSQDWEGETQY
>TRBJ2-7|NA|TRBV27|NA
ASSPIAGGTYEQY
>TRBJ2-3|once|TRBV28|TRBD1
ASSFQGATDTQY
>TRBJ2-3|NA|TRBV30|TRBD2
AWTTSKGGDTQY
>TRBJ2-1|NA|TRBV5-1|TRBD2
ASSLAFAPGGSYNEQF
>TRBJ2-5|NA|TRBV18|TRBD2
ASSPTGGETQY
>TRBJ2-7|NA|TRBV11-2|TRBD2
ASSFAGGAYEQY
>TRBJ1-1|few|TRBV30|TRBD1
AWSVTGGASAF
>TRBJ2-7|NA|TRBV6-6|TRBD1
ASSLGQDEQY
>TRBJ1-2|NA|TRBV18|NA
ASSPVSNYGYT
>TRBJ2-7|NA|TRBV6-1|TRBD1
ASSDSGTGYHEQY
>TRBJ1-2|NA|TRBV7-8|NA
ASSLGGTNYGYT
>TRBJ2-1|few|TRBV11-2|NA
ASSLALGRSNEQF